Below are 8 T cell receptor beta chains sequenced from a single sample in a study of shared clonotypes between healthy human individuals. The table came from immunoSEQ multiplex PCR; TCRdb's copy has only in-frame clones and leaves some out. The profile shows 170,000 or so clones, roughly 70% of them singletons. The sequenced material came from memory CD4+ T cells sorted from blood. Subset here: CD45RA-negative fraction. Source of these receptors: a man aged 30-40 years in good health.

The chain has TRBV10-3 and TRBJ1-1; 8 nucleotides agree with TRBD1. Germline V gene sequence: CDR1 ENHRY, CDR2 SYGVKD. This CDR3 has 16 amino acids. V lost 1 base, J lost 5 bases, and 9 bases stayed unmatched. The CDR3: CAISELRTGLVTEAFF. As DNA, the CDR3 is TGTGCCATCAGTGAGTTACGGACAGGGTTGGTTACTGAAGCTTTCTTT.

This clone has a single count. The chain employs TRBV15 and TRBJ2-7; tentatively, D is TRBD1 (5 bases). V was pared by 2 bases and J by 0 bases, with 11 bases between. The CDR3 contains 15 residues. Germline V gene sequence: CDR1 LNHNV, CDR2 YYDKDF (reference sequence). The CDR3 region is CATSRTPDSSYEQYF. The CDR3 region has the DNA TGTGCCACCAGCAGAACCCCAGACAGCTCCTACGAGCAGTACTTC.

The table lists this clone with a few counts. The chain uses TRBV28 and TRBJ1-5; D is ambiguous. The V end was cut by 5 bases, the J end by 9 bases, with 14 bases between. CDR3 size: 13 residues. CDR1 and CDR2 from the germline V gene are MDHEN and SYDVKM. The CDR3 loop is CASSRTLGRPQHF. The CDR3 region has the DNA TGTGCCAGCAGTCGGACCTTGGGGAGGCCCCAGCATTTT.

The chain uses TRBV18 and TRBJ2-3, with D possibly being TRBD1 (5 bases). Trimming removed 3 bases at V and 0 bases at J, with 13 bases between. The CDR3 consists of 16 residues. The germline V gene has CDR1 KGHSH and CDR2 LQKENI. The CDR3 loop reads CASSPPGRSSTDTQYF. In nucleotides, the CDR3 is TGTGCCAGCTCACCCCCAGGGCGCTCTAGCACAGATACGCAGTATTTT.

The genes are TRBV28 and TRBJ2-5; possible D gene TRBD1, 6 bases. CDR1 and CDR2 from the germline V gene are MDHEN and SYDVKM. CDR3 size: 18 residues. Trimming removed 5 bases at V and 0 bases at J, with 22 bases between. Here the CDR3 reads CASSPRGGFPFYQETQYF. CDR3 DNA: TGTGCCAGCAGTCCCAGGGGCGGTTTCCCTTTTTACCAAGAGACCCAGTACTTC.

The rearrangement uses TRBV6-5 and TRBJ2-3; D is unresolved. The CDR3 loop spans 10 amino acids. Trimming shortened V by 8 bases and J by 5 bases, and 5 bases separated the two germline ends. Germline V lookup: CDR1 MNHEY, CDR2 SVGAGI. CDR3 region: CASLEDTQYF. The CDR3 nucleotides are TGTGCCAGCCTAGAAGATACGCAGTATTTT.

For the CDR3, the DNA is TGTGCCAGCAGCTTGGTTGGGGGCGGGGAAGGGACCCAGTACTTC. Translating it yields CASSLVGGGEGTQYF. The chain carries TRBV5-5 and TRBJ2-5; D possibly uses TRBD1 or TRBD2 (6 bases each). Trimming took off 0 bases at V and 7 bases at J, with 16 bases between the two ends. The germline V gene has CDR1 SGHKS and CDR2 YYEKEE (reference sequence). The CDR3 extends over 15 amino acids.

The chain employs TRBV14 and TRBJ2-1; D is unclear. Per the germline V gene, CDR1 is SGHDN and CDR2 is FVKESK. This CDR3 spans 20 amino acids. Trimming cost V 1 base and J 4 bases, with 26 bases left between them. CDR3 DNA: TGTGCCAGCAGCCAAGGAATCGTCGGAACCATCGCCGGGTTTTACAATGAGCAGTTCTTC. Translation: CASSQGIVGTIAGFYNEQFF.